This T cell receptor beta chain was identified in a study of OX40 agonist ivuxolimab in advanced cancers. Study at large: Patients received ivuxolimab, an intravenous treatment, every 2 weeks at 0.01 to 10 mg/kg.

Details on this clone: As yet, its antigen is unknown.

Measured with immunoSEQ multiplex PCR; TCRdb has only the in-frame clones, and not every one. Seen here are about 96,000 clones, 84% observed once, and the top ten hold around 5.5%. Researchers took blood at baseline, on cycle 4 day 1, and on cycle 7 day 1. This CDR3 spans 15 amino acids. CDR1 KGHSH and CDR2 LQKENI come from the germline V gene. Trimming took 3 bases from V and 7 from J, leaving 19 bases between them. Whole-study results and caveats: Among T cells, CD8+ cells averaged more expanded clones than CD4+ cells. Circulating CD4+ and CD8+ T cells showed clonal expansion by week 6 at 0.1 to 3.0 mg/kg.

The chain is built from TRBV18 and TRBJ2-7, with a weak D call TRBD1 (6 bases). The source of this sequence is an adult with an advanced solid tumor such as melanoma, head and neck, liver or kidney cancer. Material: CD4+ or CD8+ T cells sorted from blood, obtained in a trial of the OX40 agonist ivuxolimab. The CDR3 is CASSPAGAIPQEQYF. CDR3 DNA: TGTGCCAGCTCACCCGCAGGGGCGATCCCTCAGGAGCAGTACTTC.